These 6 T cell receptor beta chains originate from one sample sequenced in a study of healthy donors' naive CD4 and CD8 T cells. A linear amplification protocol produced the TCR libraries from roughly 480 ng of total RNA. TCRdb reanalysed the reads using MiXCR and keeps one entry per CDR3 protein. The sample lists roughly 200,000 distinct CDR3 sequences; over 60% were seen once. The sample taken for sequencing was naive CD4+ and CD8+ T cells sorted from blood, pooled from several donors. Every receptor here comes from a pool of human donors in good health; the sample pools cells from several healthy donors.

Written as DNA, the CDR3 is TGCAGCGTTGAAGGGGACGGGGGAGAGCAGTACTTC. Its translation is CSVEGDGGEQYF. The gene calls are TRBV29-1 and TRBJ2-7; a weak D match, TRBD2 (6 bases). With 1 base removed from V and 7 bases from J, the gap between germline ends came to 11 bases. In germline, CDR1 is SQVTM, CDR2 ANQGSEA. CDR3 length equals 12 residues.

The CDR3 region is CASSIDLDGNTEAFF. CDR3 nucleotide sequence: TGTGCCAGTAGTATAGACCTGGACGGGAACACTGAAGCTTTCTTT. The chain uses TRBV19 and TRBJ1-1; the D is unclear. Trimming took off 0 bases at V and 1 base at J, with 9 bases between the two ends. Germline loops: CDR1 LNHDA, CDR2 SQIVND (reference sequence). The CDR3 contains 15 residues.

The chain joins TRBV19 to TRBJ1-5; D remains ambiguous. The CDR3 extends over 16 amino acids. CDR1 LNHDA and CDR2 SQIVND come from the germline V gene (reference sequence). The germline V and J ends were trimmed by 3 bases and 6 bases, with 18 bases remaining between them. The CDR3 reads CASSILSVQTSQPQHF. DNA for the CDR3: TGTGCCAGTAGTATTCTGAGTGTACAGACTAGTCAGCCCCAGCATTTT.

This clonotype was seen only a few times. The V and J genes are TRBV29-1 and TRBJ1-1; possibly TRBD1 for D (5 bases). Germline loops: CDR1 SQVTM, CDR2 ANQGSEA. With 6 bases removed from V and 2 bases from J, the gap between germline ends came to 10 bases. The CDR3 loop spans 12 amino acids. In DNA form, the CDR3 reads TGCAGCGTCGACAGTCTAAACACTGAAGCTTTCTTT. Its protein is CSVDSLNTEAFF.

In DNA form, the CDR3 reads TGTGCCAGCAGAGTCCTAGCGTACAATGAGCAGTTCTTC. As protein: CASRVLAYNEQFF. The chain recombines TRBV12-3 or TRBV12-4 with TRBJ2-1; a possible D gene is TRBD2 (6 bases). Trimming stripped 6 bases from V and 4 bases from J, with 10 bases between. The CDR3 is 13 amino acids.

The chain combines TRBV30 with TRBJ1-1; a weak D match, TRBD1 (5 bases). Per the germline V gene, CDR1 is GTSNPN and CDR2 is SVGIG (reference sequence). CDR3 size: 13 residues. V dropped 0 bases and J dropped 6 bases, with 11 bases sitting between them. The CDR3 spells CAWSVVPTAEAFF. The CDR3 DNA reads TGTGCCTGGAGTGTAGTTCCGACAGCTGAAGCTTTCTTT.